This is a list of T cell receptor beta chains from one sample in a study of blood T cell repertoires in COVID-19. Method: immunoSEQ multiplex PCR; TCRdb's copy keeps in-frame clones and lacks some. Counted here are 50,000 to 75,000 clones, roughly 90% occurring once; the ten biggest clones make up about a fifth. Sample: peripheral blood. These receptors were collected from a woman aged 45-60 years with active or convalescent COVID-19. CDR3s include the opening cysteine and the closing phenylalanine or tryptophan. D genes are given only for firm matches. The size field is filled for only some rows; it gives once, few, many or a size class.

TRBJ2-1 | NA | TRBD2 | 15 | TRBV18 | CASSPVAGAGNEQFF | TGTGCCAGCTCACCAGTTGCGGGAGCGGGAAATGAGCAGTTCTTC
TRBJ1-3 | NA | TRBD1 | 15 | TRBV9 | CASSARDRVVNTIYF | TGTGCCAGCAGCGCCCGGGACAGGGTAGTAAACACCATATATTTT
TRBJ2-7 | NA | TRBD1 | 16 | TRBV19 | CASSMEGQGTSYEQYF | TGTGCCAGTAGTATGGAGGGACAGGGCACTTCCTACGAGCAGTACTTC
TRBJ2-5 | NA | NA | 15 | TRBV30 | CAAFPPGTLQETQYF | TGTGCCGCCTTCCCACCGGGGACACTACAAGAGACCCAGTACTTC
TRBJ2-3 | NA | NA | 15 | TRBV7-6 | CASSLARVFTDTQYF | TGTGCCAGCAGCTTAGCTCGGGTATTCACAGATACGCAGTATTTT
TRBJ2-5 | once | NA | 13 | TRBV3-1/TRBV3-2 | CASSQAEGQTQYF | TGTGCCAGCAGCCAAGCGGAGGGACAGACCCAGTACTTC
TRBJ2-7 | NA | TRBD2 | 16 | TRBV19 | CASSSPASGISYEQYF | TGTGCCAGTAGTAGTCCGGCTAGCGGGATCTCCTACGAGCAGTACTTC
TRBJ1-2 | NA | TRBD1 | 13 | TRBV9 | CASSSQGWSGYTF | TGTGCCAGCAGCTCACAGGGGTGGTCTGGCTACACCTTC
TRBJ1-2 | NA | TRBD1 | 13 | TRBV24-1 | CATSDGTDYGYTF | TGTGCCACCAGTGACGGGACAGACTATGGCTACACCTTC
TRBJ1-6 | NA | NA | 15 | TRBV6-1 | CASSEGQKYNSPLHF | TGTGCCAGCAGTGAAGGGCAGAAATATAATTCACCCCTCCACTTT
TRBJ1-1 | NA | NA | 14 | TRBV19 | CASSLWGGNTEAFF | TGTGCCAGTAGTCTTTGGGGCGGCAACACTGAAGCTTTCTTT
TRBJ2-7 | NA | NA | 11 | TRBV20-1 | CSAEDSYEQYF | TGCAGTGCTGAGGACAGCTACGAGCAGTACTTC